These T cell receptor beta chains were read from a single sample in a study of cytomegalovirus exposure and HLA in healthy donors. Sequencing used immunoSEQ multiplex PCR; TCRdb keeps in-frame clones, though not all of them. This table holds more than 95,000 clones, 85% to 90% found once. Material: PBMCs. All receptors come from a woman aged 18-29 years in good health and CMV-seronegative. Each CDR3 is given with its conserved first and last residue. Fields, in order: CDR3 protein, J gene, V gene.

CASSGQAWGNQPQHF | TRBJ1-5 | TRBV19
CASRDFPGDGYTF | TRBJ1-2 | TRBV28
CASSPKMFRGVTSNQPQHF | TRBJ1-5 | TRBV27
CASGQGGAGNQPQHF | TRBJ1-5 | TRBV6-1
CASSDSGGAEDTQYF | TRBJ2-3 | TRBV9
CSVPTGDNYGYTF | TRBJ1-2 | TRBV29-1
CASSLGPLTDEQYF | TRBJ2-7 | TRBV5-1
CSVRGEWTEAFF | TRBJ1-1 | TRBV29-1
CASSLGGLAGEFEQFF | TRBJ2-1 | TRBV5-4
CASSAGLAGVVDEQFF | TRBJ2-1 | TRBV9